This T cell receptor beta chain was identified in a study of PD-1 blockade in classical Hodgkin lymphoma. Study results and caveats: With respect to the repertoire differences, their causes, possibly disease activity or prior therapy, remain undefined. Prior to therapy, complete responders displayed diversity much like that of newly diagnosed patients. CD4+ TCR diversity, unlike CD8+, rose significantly by C4D1. In newly diagnosed patients, baseline TCR diversity was reportedly below that of healthy donors.

Generated by immunoSEQ multiplex PCR, the TCRdb table keeps only in-frame clones and is missing some. The sample carries around 25,000 clones, around 80% recorded once. Each patient relapsed following autologous stem cell transplantation, and prior brentuximab vedotin exposure differed. The V gene's germline CDR1 is SGHTA and CDR2 FQGNSA. The ends were cut back, 5 bases at V and 3 bases at J, with 18 bases in the middle. This CDR3 has 16 amino acids. A note on this clone: Its specificity is unknown.

The TCR sequence derives from a human donor with classical Hodgkin lymphoma. The gene calls are TRBV7-2 and TRBJ2-3; D is possibly TRBD1 (6 bases). Sequenced here: peripheral blood mononuclear cells (PBMCs), sampled before the second cycle of nivolumab. As DNA, the CDR3 is TGTGCCAGCAGCCTCTTTGGGACAACGACGACAGATACGCAGTATTTT. Protein product: CASSLFGTTTTDTQYF.